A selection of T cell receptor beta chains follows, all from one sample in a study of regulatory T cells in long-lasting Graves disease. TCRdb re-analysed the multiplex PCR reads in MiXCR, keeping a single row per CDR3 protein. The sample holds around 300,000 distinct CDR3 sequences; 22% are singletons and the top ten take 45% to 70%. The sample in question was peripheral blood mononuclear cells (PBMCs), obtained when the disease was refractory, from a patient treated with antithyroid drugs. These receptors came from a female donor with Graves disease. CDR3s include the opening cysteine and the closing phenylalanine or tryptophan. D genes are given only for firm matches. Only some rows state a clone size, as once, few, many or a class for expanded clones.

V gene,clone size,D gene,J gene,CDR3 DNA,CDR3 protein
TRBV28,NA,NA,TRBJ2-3,TGTGCCAGCAGCCCCAGCAACACAGATACGCAGTATTTT,CASSPSNTDTQYF
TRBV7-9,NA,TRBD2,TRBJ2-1,TGTGCCAGCAGCCACGGGGGGAGCTCCTACAATGAGCAGTTCTTC,CASSHGGSSYNEQFF
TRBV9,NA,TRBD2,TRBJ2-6,TGTGCCAGCAGCTTCGGGCGGGAGGGCAACTCTGGGGCCAACGTCCTGACTTTC,CASSFGREGNSGANVLTF
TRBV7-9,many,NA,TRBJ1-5,TGTGCCAGCAGCTTAGAGCAGGTCGGTCAGCCCCAGCATTTT,CASSLEQVGQPQHF
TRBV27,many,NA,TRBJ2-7,TGTGCCAGCAGTAAGGGCAGGGAGCAGTACTTC,CASSKGREQYF
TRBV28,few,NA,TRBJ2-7,TGTGCCAGCAGTACTTCCGGGACCTGGTTGGATAGGGAGCAGTACTTC,CASSTSGTWLDREQYF
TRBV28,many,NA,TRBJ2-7,TGTGCCAGCAGTCCCACCCTCAACTCCTACGAGCAGTACTTC,CASSPTLNSYEQYF
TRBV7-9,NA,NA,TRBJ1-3,TGTGCCAGCAGCTTAGACATAGGGGATGGAAACACCATATATTTT,CASSLDIGDGNTIYF
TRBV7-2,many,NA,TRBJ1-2,TGTGCCAGCAGCTTACATGGGGGGCTCTATGGCTACACCTTC,CASSLHGGLYGYTF
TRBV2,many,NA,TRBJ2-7,TGTGCCAGTAGAGTTGGTGACGAGCAGTACTTC,CASRVGDEQYF
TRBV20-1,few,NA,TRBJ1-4,TGCAGTGCTAGCACCCCCGCAGGGCTGTTTTTT,CSASTPAGLFF
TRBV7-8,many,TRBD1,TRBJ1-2,TGTGCCAGCAGCGTGTCCGGGACAGGGGATAATGGCTACACCTTC,CASSVSGTGDNGYTF
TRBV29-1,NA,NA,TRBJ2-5,TGCAGCGTTGAGGGCGGTGCAGGGTACCAAGAGACCCAGTACTTC,CSVEGGAGYQETQYF
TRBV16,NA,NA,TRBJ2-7,TGTGCCAGCAGCCGAGACTATTTGATCGAGCAGTACTTC,CASSRDYLIEQYF
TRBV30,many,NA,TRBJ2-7,TGTGCCTGGAGTGTAAACCAGGTCTACGAGCAGTACTTC,CAWSVNQVYEQYF
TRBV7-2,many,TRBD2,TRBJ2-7,TGTGCCAGCAGCGCGATAGCGGGAGTCGGGTACGAGCAGTACTTC,CASSAIAGVGYEQYF
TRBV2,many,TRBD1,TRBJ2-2,TGTGCCAGCAGGCCGACAGGGGTCGGGGAGCTGTTTTTT,CASRPTGVGELFF
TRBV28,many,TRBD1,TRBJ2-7,TGTGCCAGTTGTCGCGACAGGGGCTACGAGCAGTACTTC,CASCRDRGYEQYF
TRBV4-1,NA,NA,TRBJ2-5,TGCGCCAGCAGCCAAGATGGACAGGCGGGGGAGACCCAGTACTTC,CASSQDGQAGETQYF
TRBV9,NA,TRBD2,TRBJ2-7,TGTGGGGGGGTAGCGGGAGGGGGGCCCTACGAGCAGTACTTC,CGGVAGGGPYEQYF
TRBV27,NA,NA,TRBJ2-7,TGTGCCAGCAGTCTAGCAGGGGAAAGGGAGTCCTACGGGCAGTACTTC,CASSLAGERESYGQYF
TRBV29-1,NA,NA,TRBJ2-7,TGCAGCGCCATTGGAGGGGATAGGACCTACGAGCAGTACTTC,CSAIGGDRTYEQYF
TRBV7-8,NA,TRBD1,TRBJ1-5,TGTGCCAGCAGCGCGATAACGACAGGGGGGCAGCCCCAGCATTTT,CASSAITTGGQPQHF
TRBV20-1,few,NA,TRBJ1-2,TGCAGTGCCGAGGGCGGTGGTGGCTACACCTTC,CSAEGGGGYTF
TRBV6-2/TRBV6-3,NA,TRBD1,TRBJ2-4,TGTGCCAGCAGTTGGACAGGGACCAAAAACATTCAGTACTTC,CASSWTGTKNIQYF
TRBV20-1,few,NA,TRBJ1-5,TGCAGTGCCAAGGACGAGCCGGCGTATAGCAATCAGCCCCAGCATTTT,CSAKDEPAYSNQPQHF
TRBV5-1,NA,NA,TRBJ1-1,TGCGCCAGCAGCGTCGGATGGGGAGGCACTGAAGCTTTCTTT,CASSVGWGGTEAFF
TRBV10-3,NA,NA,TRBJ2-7,TGTGCCATCAGTGAGTCGCGGGAGCAGTACTTC,CAISESREQYF
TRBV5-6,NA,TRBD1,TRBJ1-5,TGTGCCAGCAGCTTAGCGACAGGGGTTCAGCCCCAGCATTTT,CASSLATGVQPQHF
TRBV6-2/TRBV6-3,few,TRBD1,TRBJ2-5,TGTGCCAGCCGGCGGGACAGGTCATCGACCCAGTACTTC,CASRRDRSSTQYF
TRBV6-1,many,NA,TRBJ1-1,TGTGCCACGCGGGTGCTCATGAACACTGAAGCTTTCTTT,CATRVLMNTEAFF
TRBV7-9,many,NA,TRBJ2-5,TGTGCCAGCAGCTTAAGATTTTGGGAGACCCAGTACTTC,CASSLRFWETQYF
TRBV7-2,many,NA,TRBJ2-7,TGTGCCAGCAGCTCCAGACAGCTCTACGAGCAGTACTTC,CASSSRQLYEQYF
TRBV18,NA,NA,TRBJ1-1,TGTGCCAGCTCACCGGGGGGGATCCCCGAAGCTTTCTTT,CASSPGGIPEAFF
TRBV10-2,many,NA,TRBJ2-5,TGCGCCAGCAGTGAATTGTCTAAACACCTTAAAGAGACCCAGTACTTC,CASSELSKHLKETQYF
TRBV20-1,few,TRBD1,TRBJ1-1,TGCAGTGCTGCGACAGGGCTCACTGAAGCTTTCTTT,CSAATGLTEAFF
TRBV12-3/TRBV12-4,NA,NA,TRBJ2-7,TGTGCCAGCAGTTCCCTCCGGGGGAGCTACGAGCAGTACTTC,CASSSLRGSYEQYF
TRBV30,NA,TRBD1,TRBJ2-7,TGTGCCTGGAGTTGGACAGGGGGCTACGAGCAGTACTTC,CAWSWTGGYEQYF
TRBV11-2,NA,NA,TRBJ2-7,TGTGCCAGCAGCTGGGGGCCCTCCTACGAGCAGTACTTC,CASSWGPSYEQYF
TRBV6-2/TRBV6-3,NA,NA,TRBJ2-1,TGTGCCAGCACGGAAGGGGGGGAGCAGTTCTTC,CASTEGGEQFF
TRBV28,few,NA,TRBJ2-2,TGTGCCAGCAGTTGGGACCTTGGGACCGGGGAGCTGTTTTTT,CASSWDLGTGELFF
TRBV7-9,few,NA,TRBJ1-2,TGTGCCAGCAGCCCTCCGCGGGGGAAGGTCTATGGCTACACCTTC,CASSPPRGKVYGYTF
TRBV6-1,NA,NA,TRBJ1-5,TGTGCCAGCAAAACCTCGGGACTCAATCAGCCCCAGCATTTT,CASKTSGLNQPQHF